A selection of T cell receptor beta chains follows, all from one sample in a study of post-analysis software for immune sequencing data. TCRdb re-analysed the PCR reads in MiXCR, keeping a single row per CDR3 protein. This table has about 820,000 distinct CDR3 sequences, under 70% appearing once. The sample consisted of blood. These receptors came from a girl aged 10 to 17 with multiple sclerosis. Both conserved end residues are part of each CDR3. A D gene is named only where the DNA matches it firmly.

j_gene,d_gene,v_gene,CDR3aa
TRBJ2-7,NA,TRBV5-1,CASSSQARAEQYF
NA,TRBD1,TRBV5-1,CASSLEGQGRREQYF
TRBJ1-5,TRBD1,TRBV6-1,CASSGGAGGPRSNQPQHF
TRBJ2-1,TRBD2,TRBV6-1,CASSLQTSGLGYEQFF
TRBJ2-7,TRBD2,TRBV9,CASSVAGTSGAYEQYF
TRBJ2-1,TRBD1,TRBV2,CASSQTRFGTGTIGSYNEQFF
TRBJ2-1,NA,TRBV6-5,CASSYGARRNEQFF
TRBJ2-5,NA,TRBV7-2,CASSLYVQQETQYF
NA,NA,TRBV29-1,CSAGRACGEQYF
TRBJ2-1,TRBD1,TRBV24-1,CATSGSGTDHYNEQFF
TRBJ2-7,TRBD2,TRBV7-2,CASTQRGVNSYEQYF
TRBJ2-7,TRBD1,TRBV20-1,CSARPQGGQGVHEQYF
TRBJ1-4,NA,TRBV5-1,CASSLEGPTNEKLFF
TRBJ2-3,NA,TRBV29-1,CSVENTDTQYF
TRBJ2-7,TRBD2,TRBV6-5,CASRLFTGTSNEQYF
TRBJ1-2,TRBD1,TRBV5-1,CASSLGVTGSLNYGYTF
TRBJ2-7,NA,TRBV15,CATSRDRPFYEQYF
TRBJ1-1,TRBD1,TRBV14,CASSRTGAGTEAFF
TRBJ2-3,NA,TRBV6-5,CASSYLEDRADTQYF
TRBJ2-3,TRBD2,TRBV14,CASSLRLAGTDTQYF
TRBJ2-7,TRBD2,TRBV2,CASSEASGGPYEQYF
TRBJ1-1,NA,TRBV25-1,CASSEYRRTAMNTEAFF
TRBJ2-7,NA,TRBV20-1,CSAWTDEQYF
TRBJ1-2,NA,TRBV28,CASSPTQPAGYTF
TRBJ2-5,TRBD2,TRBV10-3,CAISESTSGAETQYF
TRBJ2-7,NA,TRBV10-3,CASMAGRTSLTYEQYF